This entry is about one TCR beta chain. The antigen is unknown. This sample is part of a study of T cell responses to AZD1222 COVID-19 vaccine. Study-wide results and caveats: White British people made up most donors, females outnumbered males, and clonal diversity was possibly underestimated.

Here immunoSEQ multiplex PCR was the method, and the copy in TCRdb shows in-frame clones only, minus some. The profile shows over 100,000 clones, approximately 90% of them singletons. The trim removed 3 bases at V and 11 bases at J, leaving 10 bases unmatched. This CDR3 has 13 residues. Germline-derived CDR1 and CDR2 are SGHTS and YDEGEE. The TCR originated in an adult in good health. This sequence joins TRBV5-8 and TRBJ2-5; 7 bases agree with TRBD2. This specimen consisted of peripheral blood, obtained on day 0 of AZD1222 vaccination. This CDR3 is CASSSHLGREQYF. The CDR3 nucleotides are TGTGCCAGCAGCTCCCACCTAGGGAGGGAGCAGTACTTC. The full variable domain, its missing parts supplied by reference TRBV5-8 and TRBJ2-5, is EAGVTQSPTHLIKTRGQQATLRCSPISGHTSVYWYQQALGLGLQFLLWYDEGEERNRGNFPPRFSGRQFPNYSSELNVNALELEDSALYLCASSSHLGREQYFGPGTRLLVL.